Below, 21 T cell receptor beta chains from the same sample are listed, as sequenced in a study of vaccination effects on CD4 cells after COVID-19. Antigens for these TCRs are unknown. Sequencing used immunoSEQ multiplex PCR; TCRdb keeps in-frame clones, though not all of them. Among roughly 15,000 clones listed, roughly 70% were seen once. Prior to sequencing, the ViraFEST assay stimulated PBMC with viral peptide pools, which expanded the antigen-specific CD4+ T cells. Subsequent to a culture period of 10 days, CD4+ T cells were isolated. Everyone in the study got two shots of either the BNT162b2 or mRNA-1273 vaccine. This specimen was CD4+ T cells from PBMCs cultured with SARS-CoV-2 spike peptides, taken after COVID-19 vaccination. The receptor set was obtained from a human donor who received a COVID-19 vaccine.

CDR3 sequence reads: CASSLERTGGSNTGELFF. The CDR3, as DNA: TGCGCCAGCAGCTTGGAGCGGACAGGGGGTTCGAACACCGGGGAGCTGTTTTTT. The chain joins TRBV5-1 to TRBJ2-2; TRBD1 matches 10 bases. V dropped 0 bases and J dropped 0; count of bases not matched to a gene: 5. This CDR3 has 18 residues. From germline, CDR1 is SGHRS and CDR2 YFSETQ.

This clone has just a few counts. The CDR3 DNA is TGTGCCAGCAGCTTTGGGACAGGGAACTATGGCTACACCTTC. Translating it yields CASSFGTGNYGYTF. This chain connects TRBV11-2 to TRBJ1-2; 9 positions match TRBD1. Germline trimming cut 3 bases from V and 2 bases from J; bases unmatched to any gene: 1. The CDR3 has 14 amino acids. CDR1 is SGHAT and CDR2 is FQNNGV in the germline V gene. The full variable domain, rest sourced from reference TRBV11-2 and TRBJ1-2, is EAGVAQSPRYKIIEKRQSVAFWCNPISGHATLYWYQQILGQGPKLLIQFQNNGVVDDSQLPKDRFSAERLKGVDSTLKIQPAKLEDSAVYLCASSFGTGNYGYTFGSGTRLTVV.

This clone was seen a handful of times. This chain links TRBV5-4 with TRBJ1-1; tentatively, D is TRBD1 (5 bases). CDR3 size: 14 residues. CDR1 is SGHNT, CDR2 YYREEE, per germline (reference sequence). The V end was cut by 4 bases, the J end by 2 bases, with 12 bases between. The CDR3 region is CASSQTAKNTEAFF. The CDR3 region has the DNA TGTGCCAGCAGCCAGACAGCGAAAAACACTGAAGCTTTCTTT.

This clone was seen only a few times. The chain is built from TRBV5-1 and TRBJ1-1; D ambiguous. This CDR3 comprises 14 residues. Germline V lookup: CDR1 SGHRS, CDR2 YFSETQ. V lost 0 bases and J 4 bases, leaving 10 bases between the germline ends. This chain's CDR3 is CASSLDAVGTEAFF. In nucleotides, the CDR3 is TGCGCCAGCAGCTTGGACGCAGTGGGCACTGAAGCTTTCTTT.

The J gene is TRBJ1-4, the V gene TRBV5-1; 7 bases align to TRBD1. Germline CDR1 SGHRS, CDR2 YFSETQ. V trimming: 3 bases; J trimming: 4 bases; junction bases outside the gene matches: 3. The CDR3 has 14 amino acids. The CDR3 DNA sequence: TGCGCCAGCAGCTCGGGACAGCTTAATGAAAAACTGTTTTTT. Its protein product is CASSSGQLNEKLFF.

The chain joins TRBV18 to TRBJ1-1; D unresolved. The V and J ends lost 3 bases and 4 bases respectively, with 15 bases between them. This CDR3 is 15 amino acids long. Germline V gene data show CDR1 as KGHSH and CDR2 as LQKENI. CDR3 nucleotide sequence: TGTGCCAGCTCACCCAAGATATCCCCGGGCACTGAAGCTTTCTTT. Translation gives CASSPKISPGTEAFF.

This chain links TRBV4-1 with TRBJ2-2; D is unresolved. The germline V and J ends were trimmed by 1 base and 5 bases, with 17 bases remaining between them. Germline assignment: CDR1 MGHRA and CDR2 YSYEKL. This CDR3 has 17 residues. Here the CDR3 reads CASSQGLARTVTGELFF. DNA of the CDR3: TGCGCCAGCAGCCAAGGTCTTGCGCGGACCGTAACCGGGGAGCTGTTTTTT.

This CDR3 reads CASSRVSPISIHNEQFF. As DNA, the CDR3 is TGTGCCAGCAGCCGTGTGAGTCCCATTTCCATCCACAATGAGCAGTTCTTC. The chain uses TRBV3-1 (or the pseudogene TRBV3-2) and TRBJ2-1; no firm D call. This CDR3 has 17 residues. Trimming removed 4 bases from V and 5 bases from J, with 21 bases in between. Germline V gives CDR1 LGHDT, CDR2 YNNKEL (reference sequence).

This chain uses TRBV2 with TRBJ2-7, with TRBD1 identical over 8 bases. Germline loops: CDR1 SNHLY, CDR2 FYNNEI. CDR3 size: 14 residues. With 8 bases clipped from V and 5 bases from J, the junction kept 11 bases outside the gene matches. The CDR3 DNA reads as TGTGCCAGCGAGGAGAGGACAGGGTTCCACGAGCAGTACTTC. This encodes CASEERTGFHEQYF.

This chain joins TRBV12-5 and TRBJ2-3; 11 nucleotides match TRBD2. The trim removed 1 base at V and 0 bases at J, leaving 6 bases unmatched. The CDR3 extends over 18 amino acids. Germline CDR1 reads LGHNT; CDR2 reads FRNRAP. CDR3 in DNA: TGTGCTAGTGGTTTGGGAATAGCGGGAGGGGTTAGCACAGATACGCAGTATTTT. This encodes CASGLGIAGGVSTDTQYF. The full variable domain, completed using reference TRBV12-5 and TRBJ2-3, is DARVTQTPRHKVTEMGQEVTMRCQPILGHNTVFWYRQTMMQGLELLAYFRNRAPLDDSGMPKDRFSAEMPDATLATLKIQPSEPRDSAVYFCASGLGIAGGVSTDTQYFGPGTRLTVL.

CDR3 loop: CASSPGTGAFDTGELFF. The CDR3 DNA reads TGTGCCAGCAGTCCCGGGACAGGGGCCTTTGACACCGGGGAGCTGTTTTTT. The chain uses TRBV5-6 and TRBJ2-2, with TRBD1 identical over 10 bases. With V trimmed by 5 bases and J by 3 bases, 10 bases remained unmatched. The CDR3 is made up of 17 amino acids. In germline, CDR1 is SGHDT, CDR2 YYEEEE.

The chain couples TRBV5-1 to TRBJ2-2; D is uncertain. This CDR3 contains 16 residues. V gave up 2 bases and J gave up 0 bases, with 11 bases separating them. The germline CDR1 and CDR2 sequences are SGHRS and YFSETQ. The DNA of the CDR3 is TGCGCCAGCAGCTTAATGGGGTTCTCGAACACCGGGGAGCTGTTTTTT. As protein: CASSLMGFSNTGELFF.

The CDR3 nucleotides read TGCGCCAGCAGCTTGGCCGGGGGGGGCACAGATACGCAGTATTTT. Residues: CASSLAGGGTDTQYF. This chain joins TRBV5-1 and TRBJ2-3, with 8 bases that match TRBD2. The CDR3 runs 15 residues. The germline V gene encodes CDR1 SGHRS and CDR2 YFSETQ. The junction had 1 base not matched to a gene; V was cut back by 0 bases and J by 1 base. Based on the CDR3 plus reference TRBV5-1 and TRBJ2-3, the full variable domain is KAGVTQTPRYLIKTRGQQVTLSCSPISGHRSVSWYQQTPGQGLQFLFEYFSETQRNKGNFPGRFSGRQFSNSRSEMNVSTLELGDSALYLCASSLAGGGTDTQYFGPGTRLTVL.

The chain employs TRBV7-2 and TRBJ2-3; no reliable D call. This CDR3 contains 14 residues. Germline CDR1 SGHTA, CDR2 FQGNSA. Between the trimmed V and J ends, which lost 5 bases and 4 bases, there was a span of 13 bases. CDR3 region: CASSLPPLPDTQYF. CDR3 DNA: TGTGCCAGCAGCCTACCCCCCCTACCAGATACGCAGTATTTT.

The CDR3 loop is CASSQGPAGGSRWDGVQETQYF. The CDR3 DNA reads as TGCGCCAGCAGCCAAGGTCCGGCGGGGGGGTCTCGATGGGATGGGGTTCAAGAGACCCAGTACTTC. The chain couples TRBV4-3 to TRBJ2-5; 9 bases agree with TRBD2. J was trimmed by 2 bases and V by 1 base; bases with no gene match: 23. CDR3 length: 22 residues. Germline CDR1 reads LGHNA; CDR2 reads YSLEER.

J is TRBJ1-1 and V is TRBV5-1; no firm D call. From germline, CDR1 is SGHRS and CDR2 YFSETQ. The CDR3 is made up of 13 amino acids. Trimming cost V 4 bases and J 0 bases, with 7 bases left between them. CDR3 residues: CASSLEMNTEAFF. The DNA of the CDR3 is TGCGCCAGCAGCCTAGAGATGAACACTGAAGCTTTCTTT.

This rearrangement joins TRBV20-1 to TRBJ1-2; the D gene is possibly TRBD1 (5 bases). The CDR3 is 11 residues long. Trimming removed 6 bases from V and 4 bases from J, with 9 bases in between. The germline CDR1 and CDR2 sequences are DFQATT and SNEGSKA (reference sequence). The CDR3 region is CSAGGPYGYTF. In DNA form, the CDR3 reads TGCAGTGCGGGGGGACCCTATGGCTACACCTTC.

The chain employs TRBV11-1 and TRBJ1-6; the match to TRBD1 covers 8 bases. From germline, CDR1 is SGHAT and CDR2 FQDESV (reference sequence). The CDR3 is 14 residues long. Trimming removed 5 bases from V and 10 bases from J; junction bases left unmatched: 7. The CDR3 sequence: CASSRARGRSPLHF. The CDR3 coding sequence is TGTGCCAGCAGCCGGGCCAGGGGGCGCTCACCCCTCCACTTT.

The rearrangement links TRBV30 to TRBJ2-3, with a weak D call TRBD2 (6 bases). Germline V gene lookup returns CDR1 GTSNPN and CDR2 SVGIG (reference sequence). CDR3 length: 14 amino acids. Trimming took off 4 bases at V and 3 bases at J, with 14 bases between the two ends. CDR3 loop: CAWTRGWETDTQYF. Here the CDR3 DNA reads TGTGCCTGGACCCGGGGGTGGGAGACAGATACGCAGTATTTT.

In DNA form, the CDR3 reads TGCGCCAGCAGCCAAGGGGTAGCGAGCGTTTACAATGAGCAGTTCTTC. Protein: CASSQGVASVYNEQFF. The chain combines TRBV4-1 with TRBJ2-1, with a tentative D call TRBD2 (5 bases). Deletions cut 1 base from V and 4 bases from J, with 14 bases between. Per germline, CDR1 MGHRA and CDR2 YSYEKL. This CDR3 has 16 residues.

This clone was seen only a few times. The chain carries TRBV5-4 and TRBJ1-1, with 8 bases matching TRBD1. CDR3 length: 13 residues. Germline V CDR1 and CDR2: SGHNT, YYREEE (reference sequence). V shed 3 bases, J shed 4 bases, and the junction held 2 bases outside the gene matches. CDR3: CASSSGTGTEAFF. The CDR3 DNA sequence: TGTGCCAGCAGCTCCGGGACAGGCACTGAAGCTTTCTTT.